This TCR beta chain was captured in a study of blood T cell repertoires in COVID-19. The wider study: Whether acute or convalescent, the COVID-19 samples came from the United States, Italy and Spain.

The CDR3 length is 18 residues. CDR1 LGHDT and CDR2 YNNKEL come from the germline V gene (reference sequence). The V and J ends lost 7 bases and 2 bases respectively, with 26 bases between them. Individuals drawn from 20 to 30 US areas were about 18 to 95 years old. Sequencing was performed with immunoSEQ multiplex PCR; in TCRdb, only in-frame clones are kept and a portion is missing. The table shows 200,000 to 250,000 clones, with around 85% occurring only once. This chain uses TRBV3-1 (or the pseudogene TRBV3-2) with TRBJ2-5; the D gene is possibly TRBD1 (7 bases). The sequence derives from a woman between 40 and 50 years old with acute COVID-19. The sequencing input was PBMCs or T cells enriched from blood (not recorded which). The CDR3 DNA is TGTGCCAGCACCCATCAGGGGGGAGTGGGTTGGATACAAGAGACCCAGTACTTC. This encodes CASTHQGGVGWIQETQYF.